Shown below are 17 T cell receptor beta chains from a single sample sequenced in a study of CD8 T cells in ankylosing spondylitis. Regarding the study as a whole: Typical of ankylosing spondylitis blood, it appeared, was a TCR beta motif of several highly homologous variants.

TCRdb re-derived calls from the 5' RACE reads in MiXCR, one entry per CDR3 protein. The sample shows over 400,000 distinct CDR3 sequences, roughly a quarter of them seen only once. No antigens are known for them. Specimen: blood, either unsorted or a sorted T cell fraction (not recorded which). These receptor sequences come from a male donor with ankylosing spondylitis.

This chain joins TRBV7-2 and TRBJ2-1; unclear D gene. The ends were cut back, 5 bases at V and 0 bases at J, with 11 bases in the middle. The CDR3 has 15 residues. The germline V gene has CDR1 SGHTA and CDR2 FQGNSA. The CDR3 coding sequence is TGTGCCAGCAGCAAAACTACCAACTCCTACAATGAGCAGTTCTTC. It encodes CASSKTTNSYNEQFF. The entire variable domain, with the rest obtained from reference TRBV7-2 and TRBJ2-1, is as follows: GAGVSQSPSNKVTEKGKDVELRCDPISGHTALYWYRQSLGQGLEFLIYFQGNSAPDKSGLPSDRFSAERTGGSVSTLTIQRTQQEDSAVYLCASSKTTNSYNEQFFGPGTRLTVL.

This clonotype was counted a few times. The chain uses TRBV30 and TRBJ2-3; possibly TRBD2 for D (5 bases). Trimming removed 0 bases at V and 4 bases at J, with 11 bases between. CDR3 length: 14 amino acids. The germline gives CDR1 GTSNPN, CDR2 SVGIG (reference sequence). The DNA of the CDR3 is TGTGCCTGGAGTGTACGCGGGTCCGCAGATACGCAGTATTTT. This codes for CAWSVRGSADTQYF.

This clonotype was seen a single time. The chain has TRBV3-1 and TRBJ2-2, with 7 bases lining up with TRBD1. The J segment lost 0 bases and the V segment lost 1 base, leaving 2 bases of the junction unmatched. This CDR3 comprises 16 residues. Germline lookup yields CDR1 LGHDT and CDR2 YNNKEL (reference sequence). CDR3 amino acids: CASSQVGGANTGELFF. In DNA form, the CDR3 reads TGTGCCAGCAGCCAAGTAGGGGGCGCGAACACCGGGGAGCTGTTTTTT.

This clonotype was counted a few times. This chain joins TRBV7-9 and TRBJ1-2, with D possibly TRBD1 on 5 matching bases. The germline V and J ends were trimmed by 4 bases and 4 bases, with 13 bases remaining between them. There are 14 residues in the CDR3. Germline values: CDR1 SEHNR, CDR2 FQNEAQ (reference sequence). The CDR3: CASSSSGLRYGYTF. The CDR3 DNA is TGTGCCAGCAGCTCGTCAGGGCTGCGCTATGGCTACACCTTC.

The chain joins TRBV5-1 to TRBJ2-2, with 8 bases identical to TRBD1. The CDR3 consists of 15 residues. After removal of 4 bases from V and 5 bases from J, the junction contained 7 bases not matched to a gene. In germline, CDR1 is SGHRS, CDR2 YFSETQ. As DNA, the CDR3 is TGCGCCAGCAGCCGAGGACAGGGTCGGACCGGGGAGCTGTTTTTT. It translates to CASSRGQGRTGELFF.

This clonotype has ten or more counts. V is TRBV7-9 and J is TRBJ1-1; no clear D. The CDR3 runs to 13 residues. Germline lookup yields CDR1 SEHNR and CDR2 FQNEAQ (reference sequence). V lost 2 bases and J lost 0, with 4 bases in between. In DNA form, the CDR3 reads TGTGCCAGCAGCTTAAACGTGAACACTGAAGCTTTCTTT. It specifies CASSLNVNTEAFF.

This clonotype appeared a few times. The V gene is TRBV20-1, the J gene TRBJ1-1, with 9 bases aligning to TRBD1. This CDR3 is 16 amino acids long. Per the germline V gene, CDR1 is DFQATT and CDR2 is SNEGSKA (reference sequence). After removal of 3 bases from V and 2 bases from J, the junction contained 10 bases not matched to a gene. The CDR3 protein is CSARGTGTMANTEAFF. The CDR3 DNA reads TGCAGTGCTAGGGGGACAGGGACGATGGCTAACACTGAAGCTTTCTTT.

This clonotype was seen only once. The genes are TRBV30 and TRBJ1-1; tentatively, D is TRBD1 (5 bases). V was trimmed by 3 bases and J by 0 bases, leaving 8 bases between them. Germline V gene data show CDR1 as GTSNPN and CDR2 as SVGIG (reference sequence). The CDR3 loop spans 13 amino acids. Here the CDR3 reads CAWSQQVNTEAFF. In DNA, the CDR3 is TGTGCCTGGAGCCAACAGGTGAACACTGAAGCTTTCTTT.

The V and J genes are TRBV30 and TRBJ2-5; maybe TRBD2 (6 bases). The CDR3 is 11 amino acids. Trimming left V 8 bases short and J 5 bases short, with 12 bases between. The germline CDR1 and CDR2 sequences are GTSNPN and SVGIG (reference sequence). The CDR3 nucleotides are TGTGCCCGGGGACTTTGGGAGACCCAGTACTTC. This sequence encodes CARGLWETQYF.

The table lists this clonotype with a few counts. This chain joins TRBV3-1 and TRBJ1-1; 9 positions agree with TRBD1. Trimming at V came to 1 base and at J to 8 bases, leaving 2 bases not matched to a gene. CDR1 is LGHDT and CDR2 is YNNKEL in the germline V gene (reference sequence). There are 13 residues in the CDR3. The CDR3 DNA is TGTGCCAGCAGCCAAGGGGACAGGGTAGAAGCTTTCTTT. Amino acid sequence: CASSQGDRVEAFF.

The rearrangement joins TRBV20-1 to TRBJ2-3, with TRBD2 matching 11 bases. Germline CDR1 reads DFQATT; CDR2 reads SNEGSKA (reference sequence). This CDR3 contains 17 residues. V was clipped by 3 bases and J by 4 bases; unmatched bases: 12. DNA of the CDR3: TGCAGTGCTAGGGGAGGACTAGCGGGTTTGCCCGCAGATACGCAGTATTTT. Protein: CSARGGLAGLPADTQYF.

The chain carries TRBV6-7 and TRBJ2-7; 8 positions match TRBD2. TRBV6-7 carries the ORF label, with uncertain function. The trim removed 1 base at V and 3 bases at J, leaving 8 bases unmatched. The CDR3 has 16 residues. The CDR3 loop is CASSYLPAGARYEQYF. CDR3 nucleotide sequence: TGTGCCAGCAGTTACTTACCAGCGGGAGCCCGCTACGAGCAGTACTTC.

This clonotype was detected a few times. V is TRBV2 and J is TRBJ1-1; D ambiguous. V shed 5 bases and J shed 1 base, with 11 bases lying between them. The CDR3 totals 14 residues. Germline V gene sequence: CDR1 SNHLY, CDR2 FYNNEI. In nucleotides, the CDR3 is TGTGCCAGCAGTATGAGTCGGAAGAACACTGAAGCTTTCTTT. It translates to CASSMSRKNTEAFF.

J is TRBJ2-1 and V is TRBV30, with a possible D match to TRBD2 (5 bases). Per the germline V gene, CDR1 is GTSNPN and CDR2 is SVGIG (reference sequence). This CDR3 region has 14 residues. The germline V and J ends were trimmed by 0 bases and 8 bases, with 14 bases remaining between them. CDR3 in amino acids: CAWSVSSLFDEQFF. CDR3 in DNA: TGTGCCTGGAGTGTGTCTAGCCTTTTCGATGAGCAGTTCTTC. The full variable domain, completed using reference TRBV30 and TRBJ2-1, is SQTIHQWPATLVQPVGSPLSLECTVEGTSNPNLYWYRQAAGRGLQLLFYSVGIGQISSEVPQNLSASRPQDRQFILSSKKLLLSDSGFYLCAWSVSSLFDEQFFGPGTRLTVL.

This chain connects TRBV11-2 to TRBJ2-3; D gene uncertain. The germline V gene has CDR1 SGHAT and CDR2 FQNNGV. CDR3 length equals 15 residues. The V and J ends lost 0 bases and 0 bases respectively, with 7 bases between them. The CDR3 sequence is CASSLEGISTDTQYF. As DNA, the CDR3 is TGTGCCAGCAGCTTAGAAGGCATTAGCACAGATACGCAGTATTTT.

The chain combines TRBV2 with TRBJ1-1; D remains ambiguous. The CDR3 runs 14 residues. V was cut by 6 bases and J by 0 bases, with 11 bases left in between. Germline V gene sequence: CDR1 SNHLY, CDR2 FYNNEI. As DNA, the CDR3 is TGTGCCAGCAGCCTCTACATGCTGAACACTGAAGCTTTCTTT. As protein: CASSLYMLNTEAFF.

The chain employs TRBV5-5 and TRBJ2-1, with a tentative D call TRBD2 (5 bases). The CDR3 contains 16 residues. V was pared by 2 bases and J by 2 bases, with 14 bases between. The germline CDR1 and CDR2 sequences are SGHKS and YYEKEE (reference sequence). CDR3 sequence: CASSFSLAGTYNEQFF. CDR3 nucleotide sequence: TGTGCCAGCAGCTTTTCCCTAGCTGGAACCTACAATGAGCAGTTCTTC.